The 5 T cell receptor beta chains presented below share a single source sample, sequenced in a study of spatial heterogeneity in lung cancer. In TCRdb, the 5' RACE reads were re-called with MiXCR into one record per CDR3 protein. The profile covers 42,000 or so distinct CDR3 sequences, with about 11% appearing a single time and approximately 17% taken by the ten largest. Described time point: blood at routine non-recurrence follow-up after resection. The sequencing used PBMCs, collected at follow-up. These TCRs come from a female donor with early-stage non-small cell lung cancer.

Only a few counts were recorded for this clonotype. The V gene is TRBV19, the J gene TRBJ2-3, with D possibly being TRBD1 (6 bases). The CDR3 has 13 amino acids. Germline V gene lookup returns CDR1 LNHDA and CDR2 SQIVND (reference sequence). Trimming took 8 bases from V and 2 from J, leaving 11 bases between them. The chain's CDR3 is CASSQGLTDTQYF. The CDR3 DNA sequence: TGTGCCAGTTCGCAGGGGCTCACAGATACGCAGTATTTT.

This clonotype was observed a few times. The CDR3 DNA follows: TGTGCCTGGAGAGGGAGCGGGGGGTACACAGATACGCAGTATTTT. It yields the protein CAWRGSGGYTDTQYF. V is TRBV30 and J is TRBJ2-3; 9 bases align to TRBD2. The CDR3 runs 15 residues. Per the germline V gene, CDR1 is GTSNPN and CDR2 is SVGIG (reference sequence). J was trimmed by 2 bases and V by 3 bases; bases with no gene match: 6.

The V gene is TRBV5-4, the J gene TRBJ1-2, with D possibly being TRBD1 (6 bases). This CDR3 has 14 residues. Trimming stripped 3 bases from V and 5 bases from J, with 14 bases between. The germline V gene encodes CDR1 SGHNT and CDR2 YYREEE (reference sequence). In nucleotides, the CDR3 is TGTGCCAGCAGCTACGGTACAGGGAATTATGGCTACACCTTC. It specifies CASSYGTGNYGYTF.

This clonotype was counted between two and nine times. The CDR3, as DNA: TGCGCCAGCAGCTTGTCGGCCAGACTCGCGGGGGGAGAGACCCAGTACTTC. It translates to CASSLSARLAGGETQYF. The chain combines TRBV5-1 with TRBJ2-5; 8 bases are shared with TRBD2. With 1 base clipped from V and 4 bases from J, the junction kept 12 bases outside the gene matches. Germline V gene sequence: CDR1 SGHRS, CDR2 YFSETQ. CDR3 length: 17 residues.

This clonotype has a count of ten or more. The genes are TRBV7-2 and TRBJ2-7; a weak D match, TRBD1 (5 bases). Germline V gene data show CDR1 as SGHTA and CDR2 as FQGNSA. V dropped 2 bases and J dropped 2 bases, with 10 bases sitting between them. The CDR3 length is 14 residues. CDR3 sequence (DNA): TGTGCCAGCAGCTTATCCAGGGCCACCTACGAGCAGTACTTC. Translation: CASSLSRATYEQYF.